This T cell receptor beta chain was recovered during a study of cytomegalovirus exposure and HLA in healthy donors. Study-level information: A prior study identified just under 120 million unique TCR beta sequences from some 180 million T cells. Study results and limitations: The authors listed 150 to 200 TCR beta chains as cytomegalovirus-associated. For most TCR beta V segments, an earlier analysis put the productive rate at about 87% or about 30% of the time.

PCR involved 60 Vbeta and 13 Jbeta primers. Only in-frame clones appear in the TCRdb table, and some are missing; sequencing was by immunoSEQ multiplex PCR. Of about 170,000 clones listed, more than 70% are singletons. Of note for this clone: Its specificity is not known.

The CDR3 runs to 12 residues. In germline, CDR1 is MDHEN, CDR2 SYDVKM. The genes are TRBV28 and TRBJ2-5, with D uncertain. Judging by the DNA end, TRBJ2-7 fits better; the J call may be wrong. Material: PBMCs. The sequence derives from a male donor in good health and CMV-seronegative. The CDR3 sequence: CASSLRSYEQYF. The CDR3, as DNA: TGTGCCAGCAGTTTACGGTCCTACGAGCAGTACTTC.